This T cell receptor beta chain was recovered during a study of blood T cells in healthy people across ages. A second PCR, run for about 6 to 11 cycles, used a sample-barcoded 5' primer plus a J-beta primer mix. One entry per CDR3 protein results from TCRdb running MiXCR on the 5' RACE reads. The table includes about 290,000 distinct CDR3 sequences, roughly 26% detected once. The CDR3 extends over 16 amino acids. V was pared by 2 bases and J by 0 bases, with 7 bases between. Germline loops: CDR1 KGHDR, CDR2 SFDVKD. The receptor was derived from a woman in her 70s in good health. This chain connects TRBV24-1 to TRBJ2-6; D unclear. The sample taken for sequencing was blood. In DNA, the CDR3 is TGTGCCACCAGTGATTCGACCTACTCTGGGGCCAACGTCCTGACTTTC. It codes for CATSDSTYSGANVLTF.